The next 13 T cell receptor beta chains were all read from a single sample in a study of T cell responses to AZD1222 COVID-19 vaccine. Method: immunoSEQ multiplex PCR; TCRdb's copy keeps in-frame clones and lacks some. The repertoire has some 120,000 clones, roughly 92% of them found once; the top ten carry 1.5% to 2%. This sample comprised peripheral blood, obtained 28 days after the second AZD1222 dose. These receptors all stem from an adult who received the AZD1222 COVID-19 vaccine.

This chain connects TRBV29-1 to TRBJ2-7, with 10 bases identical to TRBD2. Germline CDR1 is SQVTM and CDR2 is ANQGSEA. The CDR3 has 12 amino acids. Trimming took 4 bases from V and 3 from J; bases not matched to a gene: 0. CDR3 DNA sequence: TGCAGCGTTGCTAGCGGGAGCTACGAGCAGTACTTC. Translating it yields CSVASGSYEQYF.

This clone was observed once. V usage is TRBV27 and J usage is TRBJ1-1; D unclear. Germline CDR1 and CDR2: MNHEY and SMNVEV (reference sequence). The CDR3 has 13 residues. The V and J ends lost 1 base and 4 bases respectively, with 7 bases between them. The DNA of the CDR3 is TGTGCCAGCAGTTTATACCGTTCCACTGAAGCTTTCTTT. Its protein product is CASSLYRSTEAFF.

The CDR3 region has the DNA TGTGCCAGCAGCTTATCGACAGGAGGGTACAATGAGCAGTTCTTC. Amino acid sequence: CASSLSTGGYNEQFF. The gene calls are TRBV5-5 and TRBJ2-1; D might be TRBD1 or TRBD2, each matching 6 bases. Germline V gene sequence: CDR1 SGHKS, CDR2 YYEKEE (reference sequence). The CDR3 length is 15 residues. V was clipped by 2 bases and J by 4 bases, with 13 bases between them.

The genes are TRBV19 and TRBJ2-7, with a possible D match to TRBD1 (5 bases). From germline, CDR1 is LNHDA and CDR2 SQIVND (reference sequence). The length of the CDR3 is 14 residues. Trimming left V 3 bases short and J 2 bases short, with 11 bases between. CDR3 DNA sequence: TGTGCCAGTAGTATGAGAAGGGGTCCCTACGAGCAGTACTTC. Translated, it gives CASSMRRGPYEQYF.

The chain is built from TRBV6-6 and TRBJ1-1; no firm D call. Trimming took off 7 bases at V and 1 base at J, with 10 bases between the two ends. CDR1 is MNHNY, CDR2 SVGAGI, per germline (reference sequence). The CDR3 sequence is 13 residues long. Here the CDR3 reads CASITDQNTEAFF. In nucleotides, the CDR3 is TGTGCCAGCATAACGGACCAGAACACTGAAGCTTTCTTT.

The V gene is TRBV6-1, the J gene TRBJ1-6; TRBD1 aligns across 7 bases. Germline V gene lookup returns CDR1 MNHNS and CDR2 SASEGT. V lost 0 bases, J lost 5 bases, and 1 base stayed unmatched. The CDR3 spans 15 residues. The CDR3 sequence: CASSEAQGDNSPLHF. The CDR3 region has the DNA TGTGCCAGCAGTGAAGCGCAGGGGGATAATTCACCCCTCCACTTT.

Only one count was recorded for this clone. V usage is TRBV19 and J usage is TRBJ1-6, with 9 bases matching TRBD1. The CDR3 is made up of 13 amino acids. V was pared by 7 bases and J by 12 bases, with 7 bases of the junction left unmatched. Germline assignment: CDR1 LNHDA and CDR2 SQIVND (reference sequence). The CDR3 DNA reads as TGTGCCAGTACCGGGACAGGGTTTCGACCCCTCCACTTT. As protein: CASTGTGFRPLHF.

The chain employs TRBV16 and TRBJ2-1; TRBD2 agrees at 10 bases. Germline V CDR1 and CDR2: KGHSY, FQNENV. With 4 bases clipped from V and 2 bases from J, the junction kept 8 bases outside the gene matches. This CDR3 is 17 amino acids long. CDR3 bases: TGTGCCAGCAGCCGATCCTCCGGGACTAGCGCCTACAATGAGCAGTTCTTC. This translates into CASSRSSGTSAYNEQFF.

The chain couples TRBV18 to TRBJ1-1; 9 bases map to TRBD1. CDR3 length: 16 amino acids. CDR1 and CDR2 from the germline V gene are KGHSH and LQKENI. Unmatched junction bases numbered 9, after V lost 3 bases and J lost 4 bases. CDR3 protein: CASSPQGQGGGTEAFF. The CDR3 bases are TGTGCCAGCTCACCTCAGGGACAGGGTGGAGGCACTGAAGCTTTCTTT.

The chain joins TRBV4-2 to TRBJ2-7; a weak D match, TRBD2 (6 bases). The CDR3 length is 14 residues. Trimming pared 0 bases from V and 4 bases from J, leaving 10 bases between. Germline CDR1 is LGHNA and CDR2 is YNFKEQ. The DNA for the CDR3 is TGTGCCAGCAGCCAAGACCCCGGGGGATACGAGCAGTACTTC. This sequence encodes CASSQDPGGYEQYF.

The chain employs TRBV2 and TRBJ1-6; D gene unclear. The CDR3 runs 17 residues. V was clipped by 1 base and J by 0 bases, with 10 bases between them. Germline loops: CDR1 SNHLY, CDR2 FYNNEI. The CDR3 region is CASSEDRSYSYNSPLHF. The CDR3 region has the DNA TGTGCCAGCAGTGAAGACCGATCCTACTCCTATAATTCACCCCTCCACTTT.

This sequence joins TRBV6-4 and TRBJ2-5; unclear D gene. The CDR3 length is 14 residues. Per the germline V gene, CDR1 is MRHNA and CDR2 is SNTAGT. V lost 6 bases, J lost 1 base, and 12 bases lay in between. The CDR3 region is CASRAPGAQETQYF. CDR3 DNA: TGTGCCAGCAGAGCGCCAGGTGCCCAAGAGACCCAGTACTTC.

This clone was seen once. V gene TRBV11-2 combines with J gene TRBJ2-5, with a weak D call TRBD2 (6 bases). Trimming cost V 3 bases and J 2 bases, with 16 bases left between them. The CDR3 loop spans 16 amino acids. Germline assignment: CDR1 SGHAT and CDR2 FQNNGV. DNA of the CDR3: TGTGCCAGCAGCTTCACGTTTCGGAGGGAGCAAGAGACCCAGTACTTC. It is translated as CASSFTFRREQETQYF.